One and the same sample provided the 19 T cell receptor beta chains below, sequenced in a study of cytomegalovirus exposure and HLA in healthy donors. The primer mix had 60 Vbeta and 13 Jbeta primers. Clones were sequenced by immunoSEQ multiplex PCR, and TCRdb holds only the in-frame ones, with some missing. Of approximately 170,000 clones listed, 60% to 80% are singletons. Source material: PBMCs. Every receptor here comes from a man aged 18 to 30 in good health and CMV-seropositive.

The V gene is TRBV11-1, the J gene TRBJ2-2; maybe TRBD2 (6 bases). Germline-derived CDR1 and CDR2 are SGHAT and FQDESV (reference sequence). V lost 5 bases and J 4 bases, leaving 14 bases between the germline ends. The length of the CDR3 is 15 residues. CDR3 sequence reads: CASSMTSLGTGELFF. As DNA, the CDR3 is TGTGCCAGCAGCATGACTAGTTTAGGCACCGGGGAGCTGTTTTTT.

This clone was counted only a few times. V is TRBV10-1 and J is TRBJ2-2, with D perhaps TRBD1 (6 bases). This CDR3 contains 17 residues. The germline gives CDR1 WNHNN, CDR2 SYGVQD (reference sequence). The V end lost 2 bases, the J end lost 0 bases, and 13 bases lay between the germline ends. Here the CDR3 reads CASSEVGQTANTGELFF. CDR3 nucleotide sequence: TGCGCCAGCAGTGAGGTCGGACAGACCGCGAACACCGGGGAGCTGTTTTTT.

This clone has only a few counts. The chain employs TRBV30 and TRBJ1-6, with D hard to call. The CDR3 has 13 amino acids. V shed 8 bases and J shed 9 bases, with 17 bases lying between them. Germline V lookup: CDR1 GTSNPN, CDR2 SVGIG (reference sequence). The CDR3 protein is CATGRAWGSPLHF. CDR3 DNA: TGTGCCACGGGGAGGGCCTGGGGTTCACCCCTCCACTTT.

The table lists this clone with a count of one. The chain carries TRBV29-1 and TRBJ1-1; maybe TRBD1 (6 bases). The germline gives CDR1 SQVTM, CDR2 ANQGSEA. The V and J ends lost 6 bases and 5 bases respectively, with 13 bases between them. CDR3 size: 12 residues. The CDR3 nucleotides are TGCAGCGTCTCACAGGGTGAAACTGAAGCTTTCTTT. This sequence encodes CSVSQGETEAFF. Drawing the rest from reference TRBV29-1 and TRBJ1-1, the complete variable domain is SAVISQKPSRDICQRGTSLTIQCQVDSQVTMMFWYRQQPGQSLTLIATANQGSEATYESGFVIDKFPISRPNLTFSTLTVSNMSPEDSSIYLCSVSQGETEAFFGQGTRLTVV.

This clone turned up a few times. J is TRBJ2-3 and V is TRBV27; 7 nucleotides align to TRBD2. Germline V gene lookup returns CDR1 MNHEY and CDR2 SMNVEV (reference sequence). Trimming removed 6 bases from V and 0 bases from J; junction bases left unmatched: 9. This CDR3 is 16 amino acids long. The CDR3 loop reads CASRPRDYRSTDTQYF. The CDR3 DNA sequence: TGTGCCAGCAGACCTCGGGACTACCGGAGCACAGATACGCAGTATTTT.

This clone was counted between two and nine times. The CDR3 loop is CASSRDRGNNEKLFF. The CDR3 DNA follows: TGCGCCAGCAGCCGGGACAGGGGGAATAATGAAAAACTGTTTTTT. The rearrangement uses TRBV5-1 and TRBJ1-4, with 11 bases matching TRBD1. The CDR3 consists of 15 residues. Trimming at V came to 4 bases and at J to 4 bases, leaving 3 bases not matched to a gene. CDR1 SGHRS and CDR2 YFSETQ come from the germline V gene.

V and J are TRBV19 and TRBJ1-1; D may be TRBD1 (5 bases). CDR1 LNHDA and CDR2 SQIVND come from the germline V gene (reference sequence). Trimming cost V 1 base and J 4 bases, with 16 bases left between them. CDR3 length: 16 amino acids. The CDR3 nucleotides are TGTGCCAGTAGTATAGGGGGACTCCCCGTGGCCACTGAAGCTTTCTTT. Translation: CASSIGGLPVATEAFF.

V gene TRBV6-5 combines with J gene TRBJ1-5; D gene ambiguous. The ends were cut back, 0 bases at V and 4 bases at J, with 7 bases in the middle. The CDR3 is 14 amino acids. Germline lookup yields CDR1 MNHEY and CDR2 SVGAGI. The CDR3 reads CASSYSTGNQPQHF. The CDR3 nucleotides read TGTGCCAGCAGTTACTCGACCGGGAATCAGCCCCAGCATTTT.

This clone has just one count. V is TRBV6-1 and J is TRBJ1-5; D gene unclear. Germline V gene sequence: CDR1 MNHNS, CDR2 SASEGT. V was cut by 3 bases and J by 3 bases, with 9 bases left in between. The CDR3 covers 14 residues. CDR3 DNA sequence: TGTGCCAGCAGTGAGGTGCACAACAATCAGCCCCAGCATTTT. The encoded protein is CASSEVHNNQPQHF.

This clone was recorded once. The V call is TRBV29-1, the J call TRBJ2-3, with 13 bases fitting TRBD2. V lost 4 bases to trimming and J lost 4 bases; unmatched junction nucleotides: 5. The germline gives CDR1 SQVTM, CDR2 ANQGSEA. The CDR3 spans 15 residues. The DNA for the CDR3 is TGCAGCGTTGGGACTAGCGGGAGTGTGGCAGATACGCAGTATTTT. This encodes CSVGTSGSVADTQYF.

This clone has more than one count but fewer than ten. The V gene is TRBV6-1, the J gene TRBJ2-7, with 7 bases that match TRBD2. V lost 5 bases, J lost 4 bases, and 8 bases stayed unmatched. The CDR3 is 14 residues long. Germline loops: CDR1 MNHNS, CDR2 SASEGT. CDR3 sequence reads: CASSLRAGYYEQYV. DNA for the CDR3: TGTGCCAGCAGTCTGAGAGCGGGATATTACGAGCAGTACGTC.

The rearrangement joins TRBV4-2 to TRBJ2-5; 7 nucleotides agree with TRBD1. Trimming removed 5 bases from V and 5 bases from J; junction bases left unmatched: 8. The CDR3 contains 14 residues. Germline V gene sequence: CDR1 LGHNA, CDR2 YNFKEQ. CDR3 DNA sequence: TGTGCCAGCAGCAAAGTTGACAGGGCGGAGACCCAGTACTTC. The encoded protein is CASSKVDRAETQYF.

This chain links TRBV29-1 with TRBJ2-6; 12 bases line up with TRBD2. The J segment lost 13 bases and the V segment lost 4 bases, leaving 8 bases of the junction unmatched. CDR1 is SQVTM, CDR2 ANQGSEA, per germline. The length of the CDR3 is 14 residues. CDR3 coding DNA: TGCAGCGTTGCAGGACTAGCGGGGTCAGGGGTCCTGACTTTC. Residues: CSVAGLAGSGVLTF.

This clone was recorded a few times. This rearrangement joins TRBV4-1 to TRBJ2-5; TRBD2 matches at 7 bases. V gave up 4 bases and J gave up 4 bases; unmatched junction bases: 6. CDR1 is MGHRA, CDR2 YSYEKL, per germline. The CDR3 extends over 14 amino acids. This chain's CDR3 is CASSRRERGETQYF. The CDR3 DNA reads TGCGCCAGCAGCCGAAGGGAGCGGGGAGAGACCCAGTACTTC.

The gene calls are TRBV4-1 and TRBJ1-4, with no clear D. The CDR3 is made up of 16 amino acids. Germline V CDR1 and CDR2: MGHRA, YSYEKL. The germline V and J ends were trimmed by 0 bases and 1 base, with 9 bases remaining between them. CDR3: CASSQDLRGTNEKLFF. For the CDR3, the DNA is TGCGCCAGCAGCCAAGATCTCCGGGGAACTAATGAAAAACTGTTTTTT.

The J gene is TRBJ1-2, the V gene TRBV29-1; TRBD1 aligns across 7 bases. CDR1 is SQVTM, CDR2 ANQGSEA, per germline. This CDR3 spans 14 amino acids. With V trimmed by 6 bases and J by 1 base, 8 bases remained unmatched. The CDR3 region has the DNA TGCAGCGTCCCGGGGACAGCCGTTAACTATGGCTACACCTTC. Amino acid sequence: CSVPGTAVNYGYTF. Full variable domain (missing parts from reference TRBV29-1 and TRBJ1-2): SAVISQKPSRDICQRGTSLTIQCQVDSQVTMMFWYRQQPGQSLTLIATANQGSEATYESGFVIDKFPISRPNLTFSTLTVSNMSPEDSSIYLCSVPGTAVNYGYTFGSGTRLTVV.

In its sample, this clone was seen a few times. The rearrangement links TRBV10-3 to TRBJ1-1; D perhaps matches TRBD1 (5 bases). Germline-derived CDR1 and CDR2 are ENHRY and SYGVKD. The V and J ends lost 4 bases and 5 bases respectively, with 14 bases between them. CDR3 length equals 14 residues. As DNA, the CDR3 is TGTGCCATCAGTGTTGGGGGAGGAGGAACTGAAGCTTTCTTT. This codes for CAISVGGGGTEAFF.

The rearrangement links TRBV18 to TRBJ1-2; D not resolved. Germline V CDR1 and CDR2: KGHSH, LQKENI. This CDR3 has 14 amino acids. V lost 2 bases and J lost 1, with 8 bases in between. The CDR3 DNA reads TGTGCCAGCTCACCAGACAACGATAACTATGGCTACACCTTC. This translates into CASSPDNDNYGYTF.

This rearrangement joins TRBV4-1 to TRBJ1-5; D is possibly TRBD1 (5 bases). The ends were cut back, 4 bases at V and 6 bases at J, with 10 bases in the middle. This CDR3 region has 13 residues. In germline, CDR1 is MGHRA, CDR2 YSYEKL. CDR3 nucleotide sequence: TGCGCCAGCAGCCGGATTAGGGGTCAGCCCCAGCATTTT. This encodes CASSRIRGQPQHF.